This T cell receptor (beta chain) was captured in a study of CD4 T cells in relation to SARS-CoV-2 and coronaviruses. Here immunoSEQ multiplex PCR was the method, and the copy in TCRdb shows in-frame clones only, minus some. In the table there are 65,000 or so clones, approximately 87% of which are singletons. The CDR3 has 14 residues. From germline, CDR1 is SGHDT and CDR2 YYEEEE. The V segment lost 4 bases and the J segment 6 bases; nucleotides outside the gene matches: 9. CD4+ T cells from unexposed donors were obtained before the COVID-19 pandemic (2011-2018). The genes are TRBV5-6 and TRBJ2-7, with 8 bases aligning to TRBD1. This clonotype was sampled from a human donor in good health. What was sequenced was memory CD4+ T cells from PBMCs. The CDR3: CASSVQGGLGEQYF. The CDR3 DNA follows: TGTGCCAGCAGCGTACAGGGGGGCCTCGGCGAGCAGTACTTC.